A selection of T cell receptor beta chains follows, all from one sample in a study of beta chain features in type 1 diabetes. Assay: immunoSEQ multiplex PCR; the TCRdb copy retains only in-frame clones and omits some. The sample yields under 200,000 clones, about 8.1% seen once. The sequenced sample consisted of central memory CD4+ T cells from blood. These receptors originate from a man aged 18 to 30 in good health. The CDR3 runs from the conserved cysteine through the conserved F or W. Each record gives: CDR3 protein, CDR3 DNA, J gene, D gene, clone size, CDR3 length, V gene. The D gene is left open where the match is weak. Clone size appears in some rows only: once, few, many, or a class for an expanded clone.

CDR3 protein: CASSSTGNTKNIQYF
CDR3 DNA: TGTGCCAGCAGTTCGACAGGGAATACCAAAAACATTCAGTACTTC
J gene: TRBJ2-4
D gene: TRBD1
clone size: many
CDR3 length: 15
V gene: TRBV28

CDR3 protein: CSVEDSDGGGYTF
CDR3 DNA: TGCAGCGTTGAAGATTCGGACGGGGGAGGCTACACCTTC
J gene: TRBJ1-2
D gene: NA
clone size: many
CDR3 length: 13
V gene: TRBV29-1

CDR3 protein: CASSQGQGEVGTEAFF
CDR3 DNA: TGCGCCAGCAGCCAAGGACAGGGGGAGGTGGGGACTGAAGCTTTCTTT
J gene: TRBJ1-1
D gene: TRBD1
clone size: NA
CDR3 length: 16
V gene: TRBV5-1

CDR3 protein: CASSWGLAGSNEQYF
CDR3 DNA: TGTGCCAGCAGCTGGGGACTAGCGGGATCCAACGAGCAGTACTTC
J gene: TRBJ2-7
D gene: TRBD2
clone size: few
CDR3 length: 15
V gene: TRBV7-2

CDR3 protein: CASISSEGAWATEAFF
CDR3 DNA: TGTGCCAGTATTTCTTCGGAGGGGGCCTGGGCCACTGAAGCTTTCTTT
J gene: TRBJ1-1
D gene: TRBD1
clone size: few
CDR3 length: 16
V gene: TRBV19

CDR3 protein: CASSLSQKETQYF
CDR3 DNA: TGTGCCAGCAGTCTTAGTCAAAAAGAGACCCAGTACTTC
J gene: TRBJ2-5
D gene: NA
clone size: few
CDR3 length: 13
V gene: TRBV28

CDR3 protein: CASSLTSGTYEQYF
CDR3 DNA: TGTGCCAGCAGCTTGACTAGCGGAACTTACGAGCAGTACTTC
J gene: TRBJ2-7
D gene: TRBD2
clone size: few
CDR3 length: 14
V gene: TRBV7-9

CDR3 protein: CASTRDRNYEQYF
CDR3 DNA: TGTGCCAGCACCAGAGACAGGAACTACGAGCAGTACTTC
J gene: TRBJ2-7
D gene: NA
clone size: NA
CDR3 length: 13
V gene: TRBV6-5

CDR3 protein: CASSPKDRANEQFF
CDR3 DNA: TGTGCCAGCAGCCCAAAGGACAGGGCAAATGAGCAGTTCTTC
J gene: TRBJ2-1
D gene: TRBD1
clone size: few
CDR3 length: 14
V gene: TRBV11-3

CDR3 protein: CASSQTTPGLASSYEQYF
CDR3 DNA: TGTGCCAGCAGCCAAACTACCCCGGGACTAGCAAGCTCCTACGAGCAGTACTTC
J gene: TRBJ2-7
D gene: TRBD2
clone size: few
CDR3 length: 18
V gene: TRBV5-4

CDR3 protein: CASSPSLAGGELFF
CDR3 DNA: TGTGCCAGCAGCCCATCACTAGCGGGAGGGGAGCTGTTTTTT
J gene: TRBJ2-2
D gene: TRBD2
clone size: few
CDR3 length: 14
V gene: TRBV7-3

CDR3 protein: CASRKGQGANTEAFF
CDR3 DNA: TGTGCCAGCAGAAAGGGACAGGGCGCGAACACTGAAGCTTTCTTT
J gene: TRBJ1-1
D gene: TRBD1
clone size: NA
CDR3 length: 15
V gene: TRBV6-5

CDR3 protein: CASSFRGATDTQYF
CDR3 DNA: TGTGCCAGCAGTTTCCGGGGTGCCACAGATACGCAGTATTTT
J gene: TRBJ2-3
D gene: NA
clone size: few
CDR3 length: 14
V gene: TRBV28

CDR3 protein: CASSQGTGRAEQFF
CDR3 DNA: TGTGCCAGCAGCCAGGGGACAGGGAGGGCGGAGCAGTTCTTC
J gene: TRBJ2-1
D gene: TRBD1
clone size: few
CDR3 length: 14
V gene: TRBV14